The subject of this entry is one T cell receptor beta chain. The target antigen is unknown. The PCR contained 60 Vbeta and 13 Jbeta primers. The method was immunoSEQ multiplex PCR; TCRdb's version includes in-frame clones alone and lacks a portion of them. The sample lists more than 85,000 clones, over 75% occurring once. These data originate in a study of cytomegalovirus exposure and HLA in healthy donors. Points from the study as a whole: Per a prior analysis, the majority of TCR beta V segments were productive roughly 87% or roughly 30% of the time. Later analysis found that TCR beta chains associated with HLA were more clonally expanded than other, equally common chains. Reports showed the classifier diagnosing cytomegalovirus status with high specificity and sensitivity. Another analysis was done later, and it associated around 15,000 TCR beta sequences with HLA alleles at 0.05 false discovery rate.

Sequences were obtained from PBMCs. This TCR was recovered from a boy under 18 in good health and CMV-seronegative.

The chain's CDR3 is CASSLLEGTDTQYF. Written as DNA, the CDR3 is TGTGCCAGCAGCCTTCTCGAGGGCACAGATACGCAGTATTTT. V is TRBV7-8 and J is TRBJ2-3; unclear D gene. Germline V CDR1 and CDR2: SGHVS, FQNEAQ. CDR3 length: 14 amino acids. Trimming took off 5 bases at V and 1 base at J, with 10 bases between the two ends.